Below are 2 T cell receptor beta chains sequenced from a single sample in a study of T-cell reconstitution after alpha-beta-depleted transplantation in children. As it was prepared, the TCRbeta library received unique molecular identifiers. TCRdb itself ran the PCR reads through MiXCR, one entry per CDR3 protein. The sample holds about 440,000 distinct CDR3 sequences, approximately 42% seen once. Here the sequenced sample was PBMCs, taken before TCRalphabeta/CD19-depleted stem cell transplant. The receptors shown here come from a girl aged 2 to 10 with aplastic anemia, due to receive a stem cell transplant.

This clonotype was picked up a small number of times. The rearrangement joins TRBV20-1 to TRBJ1-2; possibly TRBD1 for D (5 bases). Trimming removed 6 bases from V and 1 base from J, with 12 bases in between. The CDR3 is 13 residues long. Germline-derived CDR1 and CDR2 are DFQATT and SNEGSKA (reference sequence). CDR3 nucleotides: TGCAGTGCCCCGGGACCGATTAACTATGGCTACACCTTC. This encodes CSAPGPINYGYTF.

This clonotype was counted only a few times. J is TRBJ2-2 and V is TRBV7-9, with unresolved D. This CDR3 region has 10 residues. The germline CDR1 and CDR2 sequences are SEHNR and FQNEAQ (reference sequence). Trimming removed 8 bases from V and 4 bases from J, with 2 bases in between. DNA of the CDR3: TGTGCCAGCCTCACCGGGGAGCTGTTTTTT. As protein: CASLTGELFF.